What follows describes a single T cell receptor beta chain. In the study's own analysis: Amplification from reference gene primers served as the basis for estimated nucleated cell counts. Libraries were prepared by immunoSEQ multiplex PCR; TCRdb keeps only in-frame clonotypes and omits some of them. D and trimming were read from the DNA, whereas the V and J calls and clone size are those reported in that table. Altogether around 160,000 clones are present, more than 75% being singletons, with the ten largest covering around 6.1%. Researchers sorted participants into cohorts using their self-reported clinical history. Two negative PCRs, clearance, or symptom resolution had been documented for recovered Cohort 3 donors. This CDR3 region has 16 residues. V was trimmed by 5 bases and J by 6 bases, leaving 18 bases between them. The germline CDR1 and CDR2 sequences are SGHNT and YYREEE (reference sequence).

The sample belongs to a study of blood T cell repertoires in COVID-19. About the study: Sources were T cells, B-cell-depleted T cells, or PBMCs; the material itself was cDNA or gDNA.

The V call is TRBV5-4, the J call TRBJ1-6; no clear D gene. Material for sequencing was PBMCs or T cells enriched from blood (not recorded which). The sequence was collected from a man aged 35 to 55 who had recovered from COVID-19. The CDR3 is CASRSRESGGNSPLHF. The DNA for the CDR3 is TGTGCCAGCAGATCCCGGGAGAGTGGAGGTAATTCACCCCTCCACTTT.